The 13 T cell receptor beta chains in this list originate from one sample, sequenced in a study of blood T cell repertoires in COVID-19 (dated by TCRdb to about 2020). The library was prepared using the immunoSEQ multiplex PCR assay. Imported from immuneACCESS, the table was reduced by TCRdb to in-frame sequences with V and J called. These copies leave out some clones; in studies compared against another copy, an unresolved V gene accounts for under half, and the cause of the remainder is not known. This sample holds 300,000 to 350,000 clones; under 90% were observed only once. Clones ranked in the top ten supply over 8.5% of the sample. Material: PBMCs or T cells enriched from blood (not recorded which). Source of these receptors: a woman aged 30 to 39 who had recovered from COVID-19.

This chain links TRBV10-3 with TRBJ2-3, with 12 nucleotides matching TRBD2. The CDR3 runs 16 residues. Per the germline V gene, CDR1 is ENHRY and CDR2 is SYGVKD. V trimming: 6 bases; J trimming: 0 bases; junction bases outside the gene matches: 4. The CDR3 spells CAIRLGTSGSTDTQYF. The CDR3 bases are TGTGCCATCAGGCTTGGGACTAGCGGGAGCACAGATACGCAGTATTTT.

V usage is TRBV27 and J usage is TRBJ1-1; the match to TRBD1 covers 8 bases. J was trimmed by 2 bases and V by 6 bases; bases with no gene match: 11. The germline CDR1 and CDR2 sequences are MNHEY and SMNVEV (reference sequence). There are 16 residues in the CDR3. CDR3 DNA sequence: TGTGCCAGCAGGACGGTTCAGGGGGCGGGTAACACTGAAGCTTTCTTT. Translated, it gives CASRTVQGAGNTEAFF.

The chain links TRBV19 to TRBJ2-1; 10 bases match TRBD2. With 2 bases clipped from V and 1 base from J, the junction kept 5 bases outside the gene matches. Germline V gene data show CDR1 as LNHDA and CDR2 as SQIVND (reference sequence). The CDR3 is 17 residues long. The DNA of the CDR3 is TGTGCCAGTAGTATACTAGCGGGAGCCGTTTCCTACAATGAGCAGTTCTTC. It encodes CASSILAGAVSYNEQFF.

The CDR3 DNA reads TGTGCCAGCAGCCCTAGATGGGGCGGAAACTACGAGCAGTACTTC. Its translation is CASSPRWGGNYEQYF. This chain connects TRBV3-1 (or the pseudogene TRBV3-2) to TRBJ2-7; maybe TRBD1 (5 bases). Between the trimmed V and J ends, which lost 4 bases and 3 bases, there was a span of 16 bases. The CDR3 runs to 15 residues. Germline lookup yields CDR1 LGHDT and CDR2 YNNKEL (reference sequence).

J is TRBJ1-1 and V is TRBV6-6; D remains unclear. CDR1 and CDR2 from the germline V gene are MNHNY and SVGAGI (reference sequence). V was trimmed by 7 bases and J by 5 bases, leaving 14 bases between them. The CDR3 covers 13 residues. The CDR3 reads CASIERGRTEAFF. As DNA, the CDR3 is TGTGCCAGCATCGAGAGAGGGAGAACTGAAGCTTTCTTT.

The rearrangement uses TRBV5-1 and TRBJ2-1, with 7 positions matching TRBD1. Germline V gene sequence: CDR1 SGHRS, CDR2 YFSETQ. CDR3 length: 15 residues. Germline trimming cut 2 bases from V and 8 bases from J; bases unmatched to any gene: 10. The CDR3 nucleotides read TGCGCCAGCAGCTTTACCTCGACAGGGTGGGATGAGCAGTTCTTC. It translates to CASSFTSTGWDEQFF.

The rearrangement joins TRBV11-3 to TRBJ2-1, with D perhaps TRBD2 (5 bases). CDR1 is SGHNT, CDR2 YENEEA, per germline. The CDR3 runs 14 residues. Trimming stripped 5 bases from V and 6 bases from J, with 14 bases between. The CDR3 is CASSGRHTSNEQFF. Written as DNA, the CDR3 is TGTGCCAGCAGCGGGAGACACACCAGCAATGAGCAGTTCTTC.

The gene calls are TRBV28 and TRBJ2-5, with TRBD2 identical over 9 bases. J lost 5 bases, V lost 3 bases, and 13 bases had no gene match. The V gene's germline CDR1 is MDHEN and CDR2 SYDVKM. The CDR3 has 17 residues. The CDR3 DNA follows: TGTGCCAGCAGTTTCTCCCCTTGGCGGGAGGGTCGCGAGACCCAGTACTTC. Its protein is CASSFSPWREGRETQYF.

The chain uses TRBV6-6 and TRBJ1-1; tentatively, D is TRBD1 (5 bases). V shed 10 bases and J shed 3 bases, with 12 bases lying between them. CDR3 length: 12 residues. The germline V gene has CDR1 MNHNY and CDR2 SVGAGI (reference sequence). DNA for the CDR3: TGTGCCACTCAGGGATTGGACACTGAAGCTTTCTTT. This sequence encodes CATQGLDTEAFF.

The chain employs TRBV19 and TRBJ1-3, with 8 bases fitting TRBD1. The CDR3 runs 13 residues. The V and J ends lost 7 bases and 4 bases, in that order; junction bases with no gene match: 3. Germline V gene sequence: CDR1 LNHDA, CDR2 SQIVND (reference sequence). The CDR3 DNA follows: TGTGCCAGTACAGGGGGCTGGGGAAACACCATATATTTT. As protein: CASTGGWGNTIYF.

This clone was counted once. The chain joins TRBV3-1 (or the pseudogene TRBV3-2) to TRBJ2-7; D gene uncertain. This CDR3 is built from 16 residues. Germline V gene sequence: CDR1 LGHDT, CDR2 YNNKEL (reference sequence). Trimming stripped 1 base from V and 4 bases from J, with 17 bases between. CDR3 loop: CASSQGHTTSFYEQYF. The CDR3 region has the DNA TGTGCCAGCAGCCAAGGTCATACAACCTCCTTTTACGAGCAGTACTTC.

This rearrangement joins TRBV29-1 to TRBJ1-1; the D gene is possibly TRBD1 (5 bases). Germline V gene lookup returns CDR1 SQVTM and CDR2 ANQGSEA. The V gene lost 3 bases and the J gene lost 0 bases, with 14 bases spanning the gap. The CDR3 runs 15 residues. The CDR3 sequence: CSVERIGAMNTEAFF. CDR3 DNA: TGCAGCGTTGAGCGAATTGGGGCCATGAACACTGAAGCTTTCTTT.

The genes are TRBV3-1 (or the pseudogene TRBV3-2) and TRBJ1-4; 9 nucleotides agree with TRBD1. The CDR3 totals 20 residues. Trimming took 3 bases from V and 3 from J; bases not matched to a gene: 17. Germline assignment: CDR1 LGHDT and CDR2 YNNKEL (reference sequence). The DNA for the CDR3 is TGTGCCAGCAGCCATGAAACCGTCGGGACAGGGATTTATCCTAATGAAAAACTGTTTTTT. The encoded protein is CASSHETVGTGIYPNEKLFF.